A selection of T cell receptor beta chains follows, all from one sample in a study of CD8 T cells in ankylosing spondylitis. TCRdb recomputed calls from the 5' RACE reads with MiXCR, one row per CDR3 protein. The sample has around 160,000 distinct CDR3 sequences, 11% seen once. Sequencing used blood, either unsorted or a sorted T cell fraction (not recorded which). The receptors stem from a male donor with ankylosing spondylitis or in good health (not recorded which). Each CDR3 is given with its conserved first and last residue. The order of the fields is V gene, J gene, D gene, clone size, CDR3 DNA, CDR3 protein. D genes are given only for firm matches. For some rows the clone size is stated as once, few or many, or as a class when expanded; others skip it.

v_gene: TRBV11-3
j_gene: TRBJ1-1
d_gene: NA
abundance: NA
CDR3nt: TGTGCCAGCAGCGGGATGGGCTCTGAAGCTTTCTTT
CDR3aa: CASSGMGSEAFF

v_gene: TRBV18
j_gene: TRBJ1-1
d_gene: NA
abundance: many
CDR3nt: TGTGCCAGCTCCTCGACACCGATGGCTGAAGCTTTCTTT
CDR3aa: CASSSTPMAEAFF

v_gene: TRBV7-9
j_gene: TRBJ1-6
d_gene: NA
abundance: NA
CDR3nt: TGTGCCAGCAACAACCCGGGGGATAATTCACCCCTCCACTTT
CDR3aa: CASNNPGDNSPLHF

v_gene: TRBV6-5
j_gene: TRBJ1-1
d_gene: TRBD1
abundance: many
CDR3nt: TGTGCCAGCAGTTACCTGGACAGGGCCACTGAAGCTTTCTTT
CDR3aa: CASSYLDRATEAFF

v_gene: TRBV12-3/TRBV12-4
j_gene: TRBJ1-6
d_gene: NA
abundance: many
CDR3nt: TGTGCCAGCAGTTTATCTGGGAGTTCTAATTCACCCCTCCACTTT
CDR3aa: CASSLSGSSNSPLHF

v_gene: TRBV24-1
j_gene: TRBJ2-5
d_gene: NA
abundance: many
CDR3nt: TGTGCCACCAGTGGGAGCCAAGAGACCCAGTACTTC
CDR3aa: CATSGSQETQYF

v_gene: TRBV12-3/TRBV12-4
j_gene: TRBJ1-2
d_gene: NA
abundance: many
CDR3nt: TGTGCCAGCAGTTTCACAGGAGCTAACTATGGCTACACCTTC
CDR3aa: CASSFTGANYGYTF

v_gene: TRBV11-2
j_gene: TRBJ1-1
d_gene: TRBD1
abundance: many
CDR3nt: TGTGCCAGCGATCCGGGACAGGGGGTGAACACTGAAGCTTTCTTT
CDR3aa: CASDPGQGVNTEAFF

v_gene: TRBV18
j_gene: TRBJ2-2
d_gene: TRBD2
abundance: few
CDR3nt: TGTGCCAGCTCACCTCGAAGAACACTAGCGGACACCGGGGAGCTGTTTTTT
CDR3aa: CASSPRRTLADTGELFF

v_gene: TRBV5-6
j_gene: TRBJ2-5
d_gene: NA
abundance: many
CDR3nt: TGTGCCAGCAGCTTCATTTTAGGGTCACAGACCCAGTACTTC
CDR3aa: CASSFILGSQTQYF

v_gene: TRBV4-1
j_gene: TRBJ1-4
d_gene: NA
abundance: NA
CDR3nt: TGCGCCAGCAGCCAAGAGGGTAATGAAAAACTGTTTTTT
CDR3aa: CASSQEGNEKLFF

v_gene: TRBV6-5
j_gene: TRBJ2-1
d_gene: TRBD2
abundance: many
CDR3nt: TGTGCCAGCAGTTTCTTGGGACTAGCGGGAGAAAATGAGCAGTTCTTC
CDR3aa: CASSFLGLAGENEQFF

v_gene: TRBV10-3
j_gene: TRBJ1-2
d_gene: TRBD1
abundance: few
CDR3nt: TGTGCCATCAGTGAGTTCCTCTTAGGGGGACAGTCCAACTATGGCTACACCTTC
CDR3aa: CAISEFLLGGQSNYGYTF

v_gene: TRBV28
j_gene: TRBJ2-7
d_gene: TRBD1
abundance: NA
CDR3nt: TGTGCCAGCGTGTCACCAGGACAGGGCTACGAGCAGTACTTC
CDR3aa: CASVSPGQGYEQYF

v_gene: TRBV6-2/TRBV6-3
j_gene: TRBJ2-1
d_gene: NA
abundance: few
CDR3nt: TGTGCCAGCAGTTACGTCGGTGGGGGCGGGAACGATGAGCAGTTCTTC
CDR3aa: CASSYVGGGGNDEQFF

v_gene: TRBV2
j_gene: TRBJ2-3
d_gene: NA
abundance: many
CDR3nt: TGTGCCAGCAACACAGCTAGCACAGATACGCAGTATTTT
CDR3aa: CASNTASTDTQYF

v_gene: TRBV10-3
j_gene: TRBJ2-7
d_gene: TRBD1
abundance: many
CDR3nt: TGTGCCATCAGTTTCGGGACAGACTACGAGCAGTACTTC
CDR3aa: CAISFGTDYEQYF

v_gene: TRBV21-1
j_gene: TRBJ2-3
d_gene: NA
abundance: many
CDR3nt: TGTGCCAGCCTCCCGGGGGGCTCAGATACGCAGTATTTT
CDR3aa: CASLPGGSDTQYF

v_gene: TRBV10-3
j_gene: TRBJ1-5
d_gene: NA
abundance: many
CDR3nt: TGTGCCATCAGTTCTCGACAGAGCAATCAGCCCCAGCATTTT
CDR3aa: CAISSRQSNQPQHF

v_gene: TRBV5-1
j_gene: TRBJ1-4
d_gene: NA
abundance: many
CDR3nt: TGCGCCAGCAGCAGCGTCTCAGGGGTGGGGAATGAAAAACTGTTTTTT
CDR3aa: CASSSVSGVGNEKLFF

v_gene: TRBV3-1
j_gene: TRBJ1-1
d_gene: NA
abundance: many
CDR3nt: TGTGCCAGCAGCCAAGTACGGGACACCCTGAACACTGAAGCTTTCTTT
CDR3aa: CASSQVRDTLNTEAFF

v_gene: TRBV28
j_gene: TRBJ1-5
d_gene: TRBD1
abundance: many
CDR3nt: TGTGCCAGCAGTTTGGGGACAGGGGCAAAGCCCCAGCATTTT
CDR3aa: CASSLGTGAKPQHF

v_gene: TRBV10-1
j_gene: TRBJ2-6
d_gene: NA
abundance: few
CDR3nt: TGCGCCAGCAGTGAGTCGTTGGACTCTGGGGCCAACGTCCTGACTTTC
CDR3aa: CASSESLDSGANVLTF

v_gene: TRBV7-9
j_gene: TRBJ2-1
d_gene: NA
abundance: few
CDR3nt: TGTGCCAGCAGCCCTATTAATGAGCAGTTCTTC
CDR3aa: CASSPINEQFF

v_gene: TRBV15
j_gene: TRBJ2-1
d_gene: NA
abundance: many
CDR3nt: TGTGCCACCAGCAGAGAGGGCCTCGGGTATCAGCAGTTCTTC
CDR3aa: CATSREGLGYQQFF

v_gene: TRBV6-5
j_gene: TRBJ1-1
d_gene: NA
abundance: once
CDR3nt: TGTGCCAGCAGTTACTCGACGAAAACTGAAGCTTTCTTT
CDR3aa: CASSYSTKTEAFF

v_gene: TRBV18
j_gene: TRBJ2-1
d_gene: TRBD1
abundance: many
CDR3nt: TGTGCCAGCTCACCACGACCGGGACAGGGGGGTTTCGATGAGCAGTTCTTC
CDR3aa: CASSPRPGQGGFDEQFF

v_gene: TRBV25-1
j_gene: TRBJ2-3
d_gene: TRBD2
abundance: many
CDR3nt: TGTGCCAGCAGACGTCTCAACGGGAGGGGAAGAGCAGATACGCAGTATTTT
CDR3aa: CASRRLNGRGRADTQYF

v_gene: TRBV5-1
j_gene: TRBJ2-3
d_gene: NA
abundance: NA
CDR3nt: TGCGCCAGCAGCCCAAGAGAGCTGGGCACAGATACGCAGTATTTT
CDR3aa: CASSPRELGTDTQYF

v_gene: TRBV12-3/TRBV12-4
j_gene: TRBJ2-7
d_gene: NA
abundance: NA
CDR3nt: TGTGCCAGCAGCCCCTCCACAGTGGGAGAGCAGTACTTC
CDR3aa: CASSPSTVGEQYF

v_gene: TRBV29-1
j_gene: TRBJ2-2
d_gene: NA
abundance: NA
CDR3nt: TGCAGCGGAGGGAGGCAGACCGGGGAGCTGTTTTTT
CDR3aa: CSGGRQTGELFF

v_gene: TRBV12-3/TRBV12-4
j_gene: TRBJ2-7
d_gene: NA
abundance: many
CDR3nt: TGTGCCAGCAGTCCCTCCTGGGCTAGGGCCTACGAGCAGTACTTC
CDR3aa: CASSPSWARAYEQYF

v_gene: TRBV3-1
j_gene: TRBJ2-1
d_gene: NA
abundance: many
CDR3nt: TGTGCCAGCAGCCAAGACATGAGTAGGTTAACCTTTGAGCAGTTCTTC
CDR3aa: CASSQDMSRLTFEQFF

v_gene: TRBV20-1
j_gene: TRBJ2-7
d_gene: TRBD1
abundance: many
CDR3nt: TGCAGCGCTCAGGACAGGGGCGGCGAGCAGTACTTC
CDR3aa: CSAQDRGGEQYF

v_gene: TRBV7-8
j_gene: TRBJ2-1
d_gene: NA
abundance: many
CDR3nt: TGTGCCAGCAGCCTTATTGCCCCTAGCTACAATGAGCAGTTCTTC
CDR3aa: CASSLIAPSYNEQFF

v_gene: TRBV18
j_gene: TRBJ2-1
d_gene: TRBD2
abundance: NA
CDR3nt: TGTGCCAGCTCACCACAGCGGGGGAACTACAATGAGCAGTTCTTC
CDR3aa: CASSPQRGNYNEQFF

v_gene: TRBV4-1
j_gene: TRBJ1-3
d_gene: NA
abundance: many
CDR3nt: TGCGCCAGCAGCCAACGGCAGGGGTTGGGAAACACCATATATTTT
CDR3aa: CASSQRQGLGNTIYF

v_gene: TRBV20-1
j_gene: TRBJ2-3
d_gene: NA
abundance: many
CDR3nt: TGCAGTGCTAACGCTCAAGATACGCAGTATTTT
CDR3aa: CSANAQDTQYF

v_gene: TRBV29-1
j_gene: TRBJ1-2
d_gene: TRBD1
abundance: few
CDR3nt: TGCAGCGTCACGTTTACAGGGGGCGATGGCTACACCTTC
CDR3aa: CSVTFTGGDGYTF

v_gene: TRBV5-5
j_gene: TRBJ2-3
d_gene: TRBD1
abundance: NA
CDR3nt: TGTGCCAGCAGCCGGGACAGTGTTGGGGGCACAGATACGCAGTATTTT
CDR3aa: CASSRDSVGGTDTQYF